This T cell receptor beta chain appears in the sequencing data of a study of OX40 agonist ivuxolimab in advanced cancers. The repertoire was sequenced with immunoSEQ multiplex PCR; TCRdb's copy has only in-frame clones and lacks some. The table lists tens of thousands of clones, approximately 89% of them singletons. The TCR sequence derives from an adult with an advanced solid tumor such as melanoma, head and neck, liver or kidney cancer. Specimen: CD4+ or CD8+ T cells sorted from blood, collected in a trial of the OX40 agonist ivuxolimab.

The CDR3 region is CASSVTTSGVSDTQYF. Here the CDR3 DNA reads TGTGCCAGCAGCGTAACGACTAGCGGGGTATCAGATACGCAGTATTTT. The chain links TRBV13 to TRBJ2-3, with TRBD2 identical over 11 bases. The CDR3 has 16 residues. V lost 5 bases, J lost 4 bases, and 8 bases stayed unmatched. From germline, CDR1 is PRHDT and CDR2 FYEKMQ (reference sequence).